This T cell receptor (beta chain) was captured in a study of cytomegalovirus exposure and HLA in healthy donors. Whole-study results and caveats: Some public TCRs appeared in many individuals, while most sequences were rare.

The method was immunoSEQ multiplex PCR; TCRdb's version includes in-frame clones alone and lacks a portion of them. The data show under 200,000 clones, about 96% seen once. This CDR3 region has 14 residues. The V gene lost 2 bases and the J gene lost 2 bases, with 8 bases spanning the gap. Germline V gene data show CDR1 as SGHTA and CDR2 as FQGTGA. In regard to this clone: Its antigen is currently unknown.

The TCR comes from a woman aged 18-30 years in good health and CMV-seronegative. The sequenced sample consisted of PBMCs. V usage is TRBV7-3 and J usage is TRBJ2-3, with D tentatively TRBD2 (6 bases). CDR3 region: CASSLAGNTDTQYF. Here the CDR3 DNA reads TGTGCCAGCAGCTTAGCGGGGAACACAGATACGCAGTATTTT.